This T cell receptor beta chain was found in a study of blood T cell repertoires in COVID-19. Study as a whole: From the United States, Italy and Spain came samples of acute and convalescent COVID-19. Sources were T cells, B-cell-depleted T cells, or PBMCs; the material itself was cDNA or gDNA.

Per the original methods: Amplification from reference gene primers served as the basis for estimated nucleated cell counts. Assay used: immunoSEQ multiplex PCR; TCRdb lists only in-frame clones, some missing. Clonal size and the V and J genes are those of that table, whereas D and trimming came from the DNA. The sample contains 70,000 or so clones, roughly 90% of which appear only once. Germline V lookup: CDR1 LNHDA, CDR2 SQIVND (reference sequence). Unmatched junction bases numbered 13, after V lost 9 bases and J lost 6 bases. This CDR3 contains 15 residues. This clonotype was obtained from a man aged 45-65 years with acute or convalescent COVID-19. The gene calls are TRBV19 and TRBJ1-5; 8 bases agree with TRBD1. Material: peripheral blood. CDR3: CASAGTGALGQPQHF. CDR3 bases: TGTGCCAGCGCCGGGACAGGCGCCTTAGGTCAGCCCCAGCATTTT. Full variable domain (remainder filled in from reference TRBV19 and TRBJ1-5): DGGITQSPKYLFRKEGQNVTLSCEQNLNHDAMYWYRQDPGQGLRLIYYSQIVNDFQKGDIAEGYSVSREKKESFPLTVTSAQKNPTAFYLCASAGTGALGQPQHFGDGTRLSIL.